The following is a T cell receptor (beta chain) sequence with its context. This entry belongs to a study of blood T cell repertoires in COVID-19. CDR3 length equals 16 residues. Germline loops: CDR1 MNHEY, CDR2 SMNVEV (reference sequence). V shed 5 bases, J shed 6 bases, and the junction held 8 bases outside the gene matches. Clones were read by immunoSEQ multiplex PCR, and TCRdb kept only the in-frame ones, dropping some. The table includes 200,000 or so clones, 65% to 90% detected once. The receptor was isolated from a man older than 75 with acute or convalescent COVID-19. The specimen sequenced was peripheral blood. This chain joins TRBV27 and TRBJ2-1; TRBD2 aligns across 12 bases. CDR3 region: CASSPASGRAVNEQFF. The CDR3 DNA is TGTGCCAGCAGTCCGGCTAGCGGGAGGGCCGTCAATGAGCAGTTCTTC.